The clone carrying this T cell receptor beta chain was observed a few times. What it binds is unknown. Individually, cDNA molecules had unique molecular identifiers attached to them. TCRdb reprocessed the 5' RACE reads via MiXCR and lists one record per CDR3 protein. The sample holds tens of thousands of distinct CDR3 sequences, over 8% seen once. The data were obtained in a study of early T cells in non-severe SARS-CoV-2 infection. Across the study: With bulk RNA from unsorted whole blood as input, sequencing yielded unpaired chains. Study-wide results and limits: A preference for anti-spike CD8 responses marked VDJdb matching, which missed private and CD4 specificities.

The CDR3 has 13 residues. The germline gives CDR1 WSHSY, CDR2 SAAADI. The V end was cut by 7 bases, the J end by 2 bases, with 8 bases between. The TCR originated in an adult who was a healthcare worker with PCR-confirmed SARS-CoV-2 infection or an uninfected control (not recorded which). This material consisted of whole blood, taken at baseline. The chain uses TRBV10-2 and TRBJ2-2, with D unclear. CDR3 nucleotide sequence: TGCGCCAGCAACGCGGCCAACACCGGGGAGCTGTTTTTT. Amino acid sequence: CASNAANTGELFF.